Following are 31 T cell receptor beta chains from one sample sequenced in a study of T cells generated in artificial thymic organoids. Artificial thymic organoids aggregated human hematopoietic stem and progenitor cells with human DLL1-expressing MS5 murine stromal cells. Organoids were seeded with FACS-purified CD34+CD3- stem and progenitor cells depleted of residual T cells. Separate semi-nested PCRs amplified TCRalpha and TCRbeta libraries using constant-region reverse primers in TRAC or TRBC. TCRdb reprocessed the 5' RACE reads with MiXCR, giving one entry per CDR3 protein. The sample comprises under 10,000 distinct CDR3 sequences, 20% to 30% of which are singletons, and approximately 3.2% rests with the top ten. Their antigens remain unidentified. The sample consisted of naive CD8+ T cells grown in artificial thymic organoids from cord blood stem and progenitor cells. As for subset: CD3+TCRalphabeta+CD8SP T cells; for blood, CD45RO-CCR7+ naive CD8+ T cells. These receptors were obtained from a human donor who gave cord blood stem cells for thymic organoid culture, a cardiac surgery patient who gave postnatal thymus, or a blood donor (not recorded which).

This clonotype was seen a single time. The chain couples TRBV28 to TRBJ1-2; tentatively, D is TRBD1 (5 bases). Germline lookup yields CDR1 MDHEN and CDR2 SYDVKM. The CDR3 runs to 13 residues. V dropped 5 bases and J dropped 4 bases, with 11 bases sitting between them. Written as DNA, the CDR3 is TGTGCCAGCAGTCTTCGGGACGTCTATGGCTACACCTTC. Amino acids: CASSLRDVYGYTF.

DNA of the CDR3: TGCGCCAGCAGCGCCACCGCGAACTATGGCTACACCTTC. It yields the protein CASSATANYGYTF. The chain combines TRBV10-2 with TRBJ1-2, with D unclear. The CDR3 has 13 residues. Germline CDR1 is WSHSY and CDR2 is SAAADI. Between the trimmed V and J ends, which lost 6 bases and 2 bases, there was a span of 10 bases.

This clonotype was observed a few times. In DNA form, the CDR3 reads TGTGCCAGCAGTAGCCGGCGGGACAGCAGGAACAATGAGCAGTTCTTC. It specifies CASSSRRDSRNNEQFF. The rearrangement uses TRBV28 and TRBJ2-1; TRBD1 is a possible D gene (7 bases). Per germline, CDR1 MDHEN and CDR2 SYDVKM. V lost 5 bases and J lost 5, with 19 bases in between. The CDR3 extends over 16 amino acids.

Note on this clonotype: With a much larger clone just one base away, this may be a read error. This chain links TRBV2 with TRBJ1-1; no clear D gene. From germline, CDR1 is SNHLY and CDR2 FYNNEI. This CDR3 comprises 13 residues. The CDR3 coding sequence is TGTGCCGGCAGCGGCAGCTTGAACACTGAAGCTTTCTTT. Protein sequence: CAGSGSLNTEAFF.

By share, this clonotype ranks as medium-sized. The junction departs from the called germline gene at one end, perhaps through a read error. The chain uses TRBV7-7 and TRBJ2-7; possibly TRBD1 for D (6 bases). The CDR3 loop spans 13 amino acids. CDR1 is SSHAT, CDR2 FNYEAQ, per germline (reference sequence). The chain's CDR3 is CASSFGTTYEQYF. CDR3 coding DNA: TGTGCTAGCAGCTTCGGGACAACCTACGAGCAGTACTTC. The full variable domain, rest sourced from reference TRBV7-7 and TRBJ2-7, is GAGVSQSPRYKVTKRGQDVTLRCDPISSHATLYWYQQALGQGPEFLTYFNYEAQPDKSGLPSDRFSAERPEGSISTLTIQRTEQRDSAMYRCASSFGTTYEQYFGPGTRLTVT.

The chain uses TRBV5-6 and TRBJ2-3; D not resolved. Germline V gene lookup returns CDR1 SGHDT and CDR2 YYEEEE. CDR3 size: 15 residues. Trimming took 2 bases from V and 1 from J, leaving 11 bases between them. DNA of the CDR3: TGTGCCAGCAGCTTCCCCGGGTATGGCACAGATACGCAGTATTTT. Protein product: CASSFPGYGTDTQYF.

In its sample, this clonotype is medium-sized (0.01 to 0.1%). V and J are TRBV4-3 and TRBJ2-7, with 9 positions matching TRBD2. The CDR3 covers 16 residues. V lost 0 bases to trimming and J lost 1 base; unmatched junction nucleotides: 4. Germline V gene data show CDR1 as LGHNA and CDR2 as YSLEER. The chain's CDR3 is CASSQDLAGPSYEQYF. The CDR3 DNA sequence: TGCGCCAGCAGCCAAGATCTAGCGGGGCCTTCCTACGAGCAGTACTTC.

By sample share, this clonotype is medium-sized. This chain joins TRBV5-1 and TRBJ2-7; 8 nucleotides agree with TRBD1. Trimming took 0 bases from V and 5 from J; bases not matched to a gene: 4. The germline CDR1 and CDR2 sequences are SGHRS and YFSETQ. This CDR3 comprises 14 residues. The chain's CDR3 is CASSLATTGDEQYF. The CDR3 nucleotides read TGCGCCAGCAGCTTGGCCACGACAGGGGACGAGCAGTACTTC. Full variable domain (missing parts from reference TRBV5-1 and TRBJ2-7): KAGVTQTPRYLIKTRGQQVTLSCSPISGHRSVSWYQQTPGQGLQFLFEYFSETQRNKGNFPGRFSGRQFSNSRSEMNVSTLELGDSALYLCASSLATTGDEQYFGPGTRLTVT.

The chain combines TRBV28 with TRBJ2-5; 8 bases map to TRBD2. This CDR3 is built from 13 residues. The trim removed 6 bases at V and 3 bases at J, leaving 3 bases unmatched. Germline V gene lookup returns CDR1 MDHEN and CDR2 SYDVKM. The CDR3 coding sequence is TGTGCCAGCAGCCGAGCGGGGGAAGAGACCCAGTACTTC. Its protein product is CASSRAGEETQYF.

This clonotype is medium-sized by share. This sequence joins TRBV11-3 and TRBJ2-4; 12 bases agree with TRBD2. Germline CDR1 is SGHNT and CDR2 is YENEEA. The CDR3 extends over 16 amino acids. The J segment lost 8 bases and the V segment lost 5 bases, leaving 10 bases of the junction unmatched. The CDR3 here is CASSPYLAGGTDIQYF. The DNA for the CDR3 is TGTGCCAGCAGCCCCTACCTAGCGGGGGGGACGGACATTCAGTACTTC.

By share of the sample, this clonotype is medium-sized. The chain uses TRBV12-3 or TRBV12-4 and TRBJ2-7, with D uncertain. V was cut by 0 bases and J by 3 bases, with 12 bases left in between. The CDR3 is 15 residues long. The CDR3 DNA sequence: TGTGCCAGCAGTTTAGCGCCTGTTACCTTCTACGAGCAGTACTTC. Protein product: CASSLAPVTFYEQYF.

By share, this clonotype counts as medium-sized. This chain connects TRBV5-6 to TRBJ2-3; D is possibly TRBD1 (6 bases). V lost 1 base and J lost 6, with 9 bases in between. The germline V gene has CDR1 SGHDT and CDR2 YYEEEE. The CDR3 runs to 13 residues. CDR3 DNA sequence: TGTGCCAGCAGCTTGCTACAGGGTGATACGCAGTATTTT. It specifies CASSLLQGDTQYF.

The chain links TRBV11-3 to TRBJ2-2, with 10 bases fitting TRBD1. The CDR3 runs 17 residues. Per germline, CDR1 SGHNT and CDR2 YENEEA. Trimming removed 1 base from V and 0 bases from J; junction bases left unmatched: 2. The CDR3 region has the DNA TGTGCCAGCAGCTTAGCCGGGACAGGGGCGAACACCGGGGAGCTGTTTTTT. The encoded protein is CASSLAGTGANTGELFF.

Sample share makes this clonotype medium-sized. The V and J genes are TRBV5-1 and TRBJ2-5; no firm D call. Per the germline V gene, CDR1 is SGHRS and CDR2 is YFSETQ. Trimming removed 5 bases from V and 5 bases from J, with 13 bases in between. The CDR3 is 13 amino acids. This CDR3 reads CASRGCPQETQYF. As DNA, the CDR3 is TGCGCCAGCAGAGGCTGCCCTCAGGAGACCCAGTACTTC.

This clonotype has only a few counts. This rearrangement joins TRBV4-2 to TRBJ1-2; D remains ambiguous. The CDR3 length is 15 residues. Trimming took off 0 bases at V and 3 bases at J, with 11 bases between the two ends. The germline CDR1 and CDR2 sequences are LGHNA and YNFKEQ. CDR3 bases: TGTGCCAGCAGCCAAGATGGGAAAAGGGACTATGGCTACACCTTC. Translated: CASSQDGKRDYGYTF.

This clonotype is medium-sized in the sample. J is TRBJ1-6 and V is TRBV5-1, with D perhaps TRBD1 (5 bases). V was shortened by 4 bases and J by 0 bases, with 14 bases between the two germline ends. The CDR3 covers 17 residues. Germline V gene lookup returns CDR1 SGHRS and CDR2 YFSETQ. CDR3 sequence (DNA): TGCGCCAGCAGCGCCCGCTGGGGGAGCTCCTATAATTCACCCCTCCACTTT. This codes for CASSARWGSSYNSPLHF.

By share, this clonotype ranks as medium-sized. An end of the junction differs from the germline gene, which may be a read error. This chain connects TRBV7-7 to TRBJ1-4; D gene uncertain. Germline CDR1 SSHAT, CDR2 FNYEAQ (reference sequence). The CDR3 has 13 amino acids. Here the CDR3 reads CASSSGLKEKLFF. In nucleotides, the CDR3 is TGTGCTAGCAGCTCCGGACTAAAGGAAAAACTGTTTTTT.

Note on this clonotype: A much larger clone lies one base from this, so it may be a read error. The chain links TRBV7-9 to TRBJ2-7; D gene unclear. This CDR3 comprises 14 residues. V lost 8 bases, J lost 6 bases, and 20 bases lay in between. CDR1 and CDR2 from the germline V gene are SEHNR and FQNEAQ (reference sequence). CDR3 sequence: CASGTRTKGGEQYF. DNA of the CDR3: TGTGCCAGCGGCACCCGGACGAAGGGCGGCGAGCAGTACTTC.

The chain combines TRBV5-1 with TRBJ1-5, with TRBD1 matching over 7 bases. CDR1 is SGHRS and CDR2 is YFSETQ in the germline V gene. V gave up 1 base and J gave up 7 bases; unmatched junction bases: 2. The CDR3 has 13 residues. The CDR3 here is CASSLLRGQPQHF. The CDR3 DNA reads as TGCGCCAGCAGCTTGCTCAGGGGGCAGCCCCAGCATTTT.

This clonotype was recorded a few times. The V call is TRBV20-1, the J call TRBJ1-2, with D possibly TRBD1 on 5 matching bases. CDR1 DFQATT and CDR2 SNEGSKA come from the germline V gene (reference sequence). The length of the CDR3 is 12 residues. The V end was cut by 0 bases, the J end by 6 bases, with 8 bases between. CDR3 nucleotides: TGCAGTGCTAGAGACGGGGGACATGGCTACACCTTC. Protein product: CSARDGGHGYTF.

This clonotype turned up a few times. The chain carries TRBV6-2 or TRBV6-3 and TRBJ1-5; D is undetermined. Per germline, CDR1 MNHEY and CDR2 SVGEGT. The CDR3 sequence is 15 residues long. V was cut by 6 bases and J by 0 bases, with 12 bases left in between. The CDR3 sequence is CASSPGVRSNQPQHF. In DNA, the CDR3 is TGTGCCAGCAGCCCCGGGGTCCGTAGCAATCAGCCCCAGCATTTT.

This clonotype is labeled as medium-sized. The J gene is TRBJ2-7, the V gene TRBV5-1; D is possibly TRBD1 (6 bases). Per germline, CDR1 SGHRS and CDR2 YFSETQ. The V gene lost 3 bases and the J gene lost 4 bases, with 20 bases spanning the gap. This CDR3 has 16 residues. The CDR3 DNA sequence: TGCGCCAGCAGCTCCTTGACAGGCCCTTCGCTTTACGAGCAGTACTTC. It codes for CASSSLTGPSLYEQYF.

This clonotype qualifies as medium-sized. The V and J genes are TRBV9 and TRBJ2-5, with D possibly matching TRBD2 (5 bases). V gave up 4 bases and J gave up 5 bases, with 15 bases separating them. This CDR3 region has 14 residues. Germline V lookup: CDR1 SGDLS, CDR2 YYNGEE. The CDR3 DNA reads as TGTGCCAGCAGCCCCACCTGGAGGCGGGAGACCCAGTACTTC. It is translated as CASSPTWRRETQYF. Filled out from reference TRBV9 and TRBJ2-5, the complete variable domain reads DSGVTQTPKHLITATGQRVTLRCSPRSGDLSVYWYQQSLDQGLQFLIQYYNGEERAKGNILERFSAQQFPDLHSELNLSSLELGDSALYFCASSPTWRRETQYFGPGTRLLVL.

This clonotype is judged medium-sized. This chain connects TRBV5-6 to TRBJ2-3, with D tentatively TRBD2 (6 bases). The germline V and J ends were trimmed by 2 bases and 2 bases, with 15 bases remaining between them. Germline V lookup: CDR1 SGHDT, CDR2 YYEEEE. The CDR3 spans 16 residues. CDR3 nucleotide sequence: TGTGCCAGCAGCTTTTGGAGGGGCGCGAACACAGATACGCAGTATTTT. It is translated as CASSFWRGANTDTQYF. Supplemented by reference TRBV5-6 and TRBJ2-3, the full variable domain reads DAGVTQSPTHLIKTRGQQVTLRCSPKSGHDTVSWYQQALGQGPQFIFQYYEEEERQRGNFPDRFSGHQFPNYSSELNVNALLLGDSALYLCASSFWRGANTDTQYFGPGTRLTVL.

Sample share makes this clonotype medium-sized. The V and J genes are TRBV4-1 and TRBJ1-1; the D gene is possibly TRBD1 (5 bases). CDR1 is MGHRA and CDR2 is YSYEKL in the germline V gene. V was cut by 5 bases and J by 7 bases, with 8 bases left in between. The CDR3 totals 11 residues. Here the CDR3 reads CASSYTGEAFF. CDR3 in DNA: TGCGCCAGCAGCTATACAGGTGAAGCTTTCTTT.

The V and J genes are TRBV12-3 or TRBV12-4 and TRBJ2-3; 7 nucleotides line up with TRBD1. There are 14 residues in the CDR3. V lost 6 bases, J lost 4 bases, and 7 bases stayed unmatched. This CDR3 is CASSQTGLADTQYF. In nucleotides, the CDR3 is TGTGCCAGCAGCCAGACAGGGCTCGCAGATACGCAGTATTTT.

The chain uses TRBV10-3 and TRBJ2-7, with 9 bases identical to TRBD1. Per germline, CDR1 ENHRY and CDR2 SYGVKD. Trimming cost V 11 bases and J 2 bases; bases outside gene matches: 13. CDR3 size: 15 residues. The CDR3 bases are TGTGCCTCCGCCCTCGACAGGGGGTTAACCTACGAGCAGTACTTC. Translation: CASALDRGLTYEQYF.

This clonotype is labeled medium-sized (0.01 to 0.1%). This chain uses TRBV12-5 with TRBJ2-7, with D tentatively TRBD1 (5 bases). V dropped 5 bases and J dropped 2 bases, with 7 bases sitting between them. The CDR3 is 12 amino acids. Germline V gene sequence: CDR1 LGHNT, CDR2 FRNRAP. The CDR3 protein is CASGPRAYEQYF. DNA for the CDR3: TGTGCTAGTGGTCCCAGGGCCTACGAGCAGTACTTC.

The V gene is TRBV7-7, the J gene TRBJ1-3; no firm D call. This CDR3 comprises 15 residues. CDR1 is SSHAT and CDR2 is FNYEAQ in the germline V gene (reference sequence). Trimming stripped 0 bases from V and 3 bases from J, with 9 bases between. The CDR3 DNA reads as TGTGCCAGCAGCTTAGCGGCGGGATTTGGAAACACCATATATTTT. It codes for CASSLAAGFGNTIYF.

By proportion, this clonotype is medium-sized. The gene calls are TRBV12-3 or TRBV12-4 and TRBJ2-2; the D is unclear. V was clipped by 6 bases and J by 1 base, with 3 bases between them. CDR3 size: 12 residues. CDR3 loop: CASSLNTGELFF. CDR3 nucleotides: TGTGCCAGCAGCCTGAACACCGGGGAGCTGTTTTTT.

The chain recombines TRBV4-3 with TRBJ2-2; D gene ambiguous. The germline CDR1 and CDR2 sequences are LGHNA and YSLEER. The CDR3 has 13 amino acids. Trimming cost V 1 base and J 7 bases, with 7 bases left between them. CDR3 sequence (DNA): TGCGCCAGCAGCCAAGTCCCCGGCGGGGAGCTGTTTTTT. Translation: CASSQVPGGELFF.